Each of the 3 T cell receptor beta chains below was sequenced from the same sample in a study of blood T cells in healthy people across ages (dated by TCRdb to about 2015). The library relied on 5' RACE. A second PCR of roughly 6 to 11 cycles was run with a J-beta primer mix and a sample-barcoded 5' primer. TCRdb passed the public sequencing reads through fastp at Q25 and MiXCR, retaining productive beta sequences. Rows are unified per CDR3 protein, each entry keeping the most common DNA and genes. This sample gives approximately 1,700,000 distinct CDR3 sequences in total; about two fifths of them show up just once. Of the sample, roughly 23% is held by the ten largest clones. Sequencing was performed on blood. The receptors originated from a human donor in good health.

The V call is TRBV7-9, the J call TRBJ2-1; D is possibly TRBD2 (6 bases). CDR3 length equals 16 residues. Per germline, CDR1 SEHNR and CDR2 FQNEAQ (reference sequence). V gave up 1 base and J gave up 5 bases, with 15 bases separating them. CDR3 loop: CASSLELTGVDNEQFF. In nucleotides, the CDR3 is TGTGCCAGCAGCTTAGAGCTGACGGGGGTCGACAATGAGCAGTTCTTC.

This chain connects TRBV20-1 to TRBJ2-2; D unresolved. Per germline, CDR1 DFQATT and CDR2 SNEGSKA (reference sequence). Trimming took 3 bases from V and 5 from J, leaving 7 bases between them. CDR3 size: 12 residues. The CDR3: CSASKTTGELFF. In DNA form, the CDR3 reads TGCAGTGCTAGTAAGACAACCGGGGAGCTGTTTTTT.

Only a few counts were recorded for this clonotype. The chain couples TRBV10-3 to TRBJ2-5, with D uncertain. The CDR3 contains 13 residues. Germline CDR1 reads ENHRY; CDR2 reads SYGVKD. Trimming cost V 2 bases and J 5 bases, with 9 bases left between them. The CDR3: CAISEGVPETQYF. The CDR3 DNA reads TGTGCCATCAGTGAGGGGGTACCTGAGACCCAGTACTTC.